The 14 T cell receptor beta chains listed next were all sequenced from one sample in a study of a mutant IDH1 vaccine in newly diagnosed glioma. This table comes from immunoSEQ multiplex PCR, and its TCRdb copy is limited to in-frame clones, with some not included. Of around 100,000 clones in the sample, approximately 87% were seen once. Time point described: week 11, during vaccination. Doses comprised 300 ug of mutant IDH1 20-mer peptide each, plus topical imiquimod. Antigens for these TCRs are unknown. Sequences were derived from PBMCs, sampled from a glioma patient whose treatment included an IDH1 peptide vaccine. All receptors derive from a woman in her forties or fifties with glioma.

V gene TRBV9 combines with J gene TRBJ2-3; D not certain. V was cut by 4 bases and J by 2 bases, with 11 bases left in between. The germline V gene encodes CDR1 SGDLS and CDR2 YYNGEE. The CDR3 extends over 14 amino acids. In DNA, the CDR3 is TGTGCCAGCAGCCTCCGACCAACCACAGATACGCAGTATTTT. It translates to CASSLRPTTDTQYF.

The chain links TRBV2 to TRBJ2-7; TRBD1 matches 9 bases. CDR3 length: 13 residues. V was clipped by 8 bases and J by 3 bases; unmatched bases: 5. CDR1 is SNHLY, CDR2 FYNNEI, per germline. The CDR3 protein is CASCRDRDYEQYF. CDR3 bases: TGTGCCAGCTGCCGGGACAGGGACTACGAGCAGTACTTC.

This chain connects TRBV2 to TRBJ1-1, with D hard to call. This CDR3 region has 12 residues. V lost 3 bases and J 0 bases, leaving 2 bases between the germline ends. Germline CDR1 and CDR2: SNHLY and FYNNEI. In nucleotides, the CDR3 is TGTGCCAGCAGTGATCTGAACACTGAAGCTTTCTTT. Encoded protein: CASSDLNTEAFF.

The V and J genes are TRBV28 and TRBJ2-3, with a tentative D call TRBD2 (6 bases). The V end lost 2 bases, the J end lost 5 bases, and 11 bases lay between the germline ends. Germline CDR1 is MDHEN and CDR2 is SYDVKM. The CDR3 consists of 14 residues. CDR3 sequence: CASSLPPAGDTQYF. CDR3 coding DNA: TGTGCCAGCAGTTTACCCCCAGCGGGAGATACGCAGTATTTT.

The rearrangement links TRBV14 to TRBJ2-6; D ambiguous. The CDR3 has 16 residues. Per germline, CDR1 SGHDN and CDR2 FVKESK. The V and J ends lost 1 base and 0 bases respectively, with 7 bases between them. DNA for the CDR3: TGTGCCAGCAGCCAAGGAAGCCTCTCTGGGGCCAACGTCCTGACTTTC. This codes for CASSQGSLSGANVLTF.

The chain recombines TRBV6-1 with TRBJ1-5, with 11 bases fitting TRBD1. The V segment lost 6 bases and the J segment 2 bases; nucleotides outside the gene matches: 3. The length of the CDR3 is 15 residues. Germline CDR1 is MNHNS and CDR2 is SASEGT. The CDR3: CASSSGQGGNQPQHF. The CDR3 DNA reads as TGTGCCAGCAGCTCGGGACAGGGGGGCAATCAGCCCCAGCATTTT.

DNA for the CDR3: TGTGCCAGTAGTCTGACAGGGGGGACTGGGGCCAACGTCCTGACTTTC. This encodes CASSLTGGTGANVLTF. The chain joins TRBV19 to TRBJ2-6; 9 bases are shared with TRBD1. This CDR3 region has 16 residues. Germline CDR1 and CDR2: LNHDA and SQIVND (reference sequence). Losses at the gene ends were 5 bases for V and 2 bases for J; bases not matched to a gene: 4.

The chain employs TRBV2 and TRBJ2-7; 7 bases match TRBD2. The V segment lost 1 base and the J segment 3 bases; nucleotides outside the gene matches: 6. The CDR3 spans 15 residues. The V gene's germline CDR1 is SNHLY and CDR2 FYNNEI. The CDR3 is CASSEEGGRGYEQYF. The CDR3 DNA reads as TGTGCCAGCAGTGAAGAAGGCGGGAGAGGCTACGAGCAGTACTTC.

This sequence joins TRBV6-4 and TRBJ2-1; 14 bases align to TRBD2. CDR1 MRHNA and CDR2 SNTAGT come from the germline V gene. V lost 3 bases, J lost 8 bases, and 3 bases stayed unmatched. This CDR3 is built from 15 residues. The CDR3 sequence: CASSEGLAGVDEQFF. The CDR3 DNA follows: TGTGCCAGCAGTGAGGGACTAGCGGGAGTTGATGAGCAGTTCTTC.

This clone appeared a few times. CDR3 nucleotide sequence: TGTGCCAGTAGTACCCTCTGGACAGGACAAGAGACCCAGTACTTC. Its protein product is CASSTLWTGQETQYF. This chain uses TRBV19 with TRBJ2-5, with 7 bases aligning to TRBD1. This CDR3 region has 15 residues. Germline V gene lookup returns CDR1 LNHDA and CDR2 SQIVND (reference sequence). The V segment lost 4 bases and the J segment 2 bases; nucleotides outside the gene matches: 7.

This clone has only a few counts. The chain links TRBV6-5 to TRBJ2-5; D is uncertain. CDR1 is MNHEY and CDR2 is SVGAGI in the germline V gene. CDR3 length: 13 amino acids. Trimming left V 6 bases short and J 2 bases short, with 10 bases between. CDR3 bases: TGTGCCAGCAGGGAGCGTATGCAAGAGACCCAGTACTTC. Its translation: CASRERMQETQYF.

The rearrangement joins TRBV9 to TRBJ2-3; TRBD2 is a possible D gene (6 bases). Trimming shortened V by 4 bases and J by 4 bases, and 25 bases separated the two germline ends. Germline V gives CDR1 SGDLS, CDR2 YYNGEE. This CDR3 contains 18 residues. As DNA, the CDR3 is TGTGCCAGCAGCTTCCAGACGGGGGAAGTAATCAGCCCAGATACGCAGTATTTT. Residues: CASSFQTGEVISPDTQYF. The whole variable domain, filled in from reference TRBV9 and TRBJ2-3, reads DSGVTQTPKHLITATGQRVTLRCSPRSGDLSVYWYQQSLDQGLQFLIQYYNGEERAKGNILERFSAQQFPDLHSELNLSSLELGDSALYFCASSFQTGEVISPDTQYFGPGTRLTVL.

The chain carries TRBV7-8 and TRBJ2-3; D not certain. Deletions cut 8 bases from V and 1 base from J, with 10 bases between. The CDR3 contains 13 residues. CDR1 is SGHVS and CDR2 is FQNEAQ in the germline V gene. As DNA, the CDR3 is TGTGCCAGCCGGGCGGCACGCACAGATACGCAGTATTTT. Translation: CASRAARTDTQYF.

The gene calls are TRBV2 and TRBJ1-1, with TRBD1 matching over 7 bases. The trim removed 6 bases at V and 3 bases at J, leaving 7 bases unmatched. This CDR3 is 14 amino acids long. CDR1 is SNHLY and CDR2 is FYNNEI in the germline V gene. The CDR3: CASRGDRVHTEAFF. The CDR3 coding sequence is TGTGCCAGCAGGGGCGACAGGGTGCACACTGAAGCTTTCTTT.